Below are 14 T cell receptor beta chains sequenced from a single sample in a study of CD8 T cells in Susac syndrome. RNA in amounts of about 0.5 to 1 ug was reverse transcribed with random hexamers. Each CDR3 protein is one row after TCRdb ran MiXCR on the immunoSEQ multiplex PCR reads. The data show roughly 200,000 distinct CDR3 sequences, roughly 92% seen once. The sequencing sample was made of CD4+ T cells from PBMCs. The receptors derive from a human donor with Susac syndrome.

The chain is built from TRBV7-9 and TRBJ1-5; D ambiguous. V was shortened by 2 bases and J by 0 bases, with 11 bases between the two germline ends. The CDR3 sequence is 16 residues long. Germline V CDR1 and CDR2: SEHNR, FQNEAQ (reference sequence). The CDR3 nucleotides read TGTGCCAGCAGCTTAAGTGTCAGCCATAGCAATCAGCCCCAGCATTTT. It specifies CASSLSVSHSNQPQHF.

V and J are TRBV5-6 and TRBJ2-1, with D perhaps TRBD1 (7 bases). Trimming removed 2 bases at V and 5 bases at J, with 14 bases between. The CDR3 totals 15 residues. Germline lookup yields CDR1 SGHDT and CDR2 YYEEEE. This chain's CDR3 is CASSFQGGGNNEQFF. The DNA for the CDR3 is TGTGCCAGCAGCTTCCAGGGGGGTGGGAACAATGAGCAGTTCTTC. Variable domain in full (rest from reference TRBV5-6 and TRBJ2-1): DAGVTQSPTHLIKTRGQQVTLRCSPKSGHDTVSWYQQALGQGPQFIFQYYEEEERQRGNFPDRFSGHQFPNYSSELNVNALLLGDSALYLCASSFQGGGNNEQFFGPGTRLTVL.

The chain combines TRBV5-6 with TRBJ2-4, with D possibly matching TRBD1 (5 bases). V shed 4 bases and J shed 3 bases, with 14 bases lying between them. There are 15 residues in the CDR3. The V gene's germline CDR1 is SGHDT and CDR2 YYEEEE. The CDR3 is CASSLPDTNKNIQYF. For the CDR3, the DNA is TGTGCCAGCAGCCTACCGGACACGAACAAAAACATTCAGTACTTC.

The V gene is TRBV12-3 or TRBV12-4, the J gene TRBJ2-2, with D unresolved. CDR3 size: 13 residues. V was trimmed by 8 bases and J by 4 bases, leaving 11 bases between them. The CDR3, as DNA: TGTGCCAGCCGCTTAGGGTTCACCGGGGAGCTGTTTTTT. It translates to CASRLGFTGELFF.

The table lists this clonotype with a count of one. V usage is TRBV3-1 and J usage is TRBJ2-1, with 7 positions matching TRBD1. After removal of 1 base from V and 10 bases from J, the junction contained 7 bases not matched to a gene. This CDR3 spans 14 amino acids. Per germline, CDR1 LGHDT and CDR2 YNNKEL (reference sequence). CDR3 sequence (DNA): TGTGCCAGCAGCCAAGGACAGGGAAGGATAGAGCAGTTCTTC. It encodes CASSQGQGRIEQFF.

The genes are TRBV20-1 and TRBJ2-1; D is undetermined. With 3 bases removed from V and 5 bases from J, the gap between germline ends came to 11 bases. Germline V lookup: CDR1 DFQATT, CDR2 SNEGSKA (reference sequence). This CDR3 spans 13 amino acids. CDR3 residues: CSASKGSHNEQFF. DNA of the CDR3: TGCAGTGCTAGTAAGGGCAGTCACAATGAGCAGTTCTTC.

J is TRBJ1-1 and V is TRBV9; TRBD1 agrees at 7 bases. Germline lookup yields CDR1 SGDLS and CDR2 YYNGEE. The CDR3 contains 15 residues. The trim removed 3 bases at V and 1 base at J, leaving 6 bases unmatched. The CDR3 DNA reads TGTGCCAGCAGCGCAGATCAGGGGGGGAACACTGAAGCTTTCTTT. It codes for CASSADQGGNTEAFF.

This clonotype was found a few times. V gene TRBV7-2 combines with J gene TRBJ2-3, with a possible D match to TRBD1 (6 bases). V shed 4 bases and J shed 8 bases, with 19 bases lying between them. The CDR3 length is 15 residues. The V gene's germline CDR1 is SGHTA and CDR2 FQGNSA. CDR3 in DNA: TGTGCCAGCAGCTCAGGGGAGCGCGGCTTGGGTACGCAGTATTTT. It translates to CASSSGERGLGTQYF.

Only one count was recorded for this clonotype. The CDR3 reads CSVGTRLQETQYF. The DNA of the CDR3 is TGCAGCGTGGGGACTAGATTACAAGAGACCCAGTACTTC. This chain links TRBV29-1 with TRBJ2-5; 8 bases are a match to TRBD2. V gave up 6 bases and J gave up 2 bases; unmatched junction bases: 5. The CDR3 consists of 13 residues. CDR1 and CDR2 (germline): SQVTM, ANQGSEA.

The chain couples TRBV30 to TRBJ1-2; D may be TRBD1 (6 bases). V shed 5 bases and J shed 4 bases, with 14 bases lying between them. Per the germline V gene, CDR1 is GTSNPN and CDR2 is SVGIG (reference sequence). The CDR3 spans 13 residues. The chain's CDR3 is CAWSRGAGYGYTF. The CDR3, as DNA: TGTGCCTGGTCAAGGGGGGCTGGCTATGGCTACACCTTC.

This rearrangement joins TRBV27 to TRBJ1-6; TRBD1 agrees at 8 bases. V shed 3 bases and J 7 bases; nucleotides not matched to a gene: 11. Germline CDR1 MNHEY, CDR2 SMNVEV (reference sequence). The CDR3 runs to 17 residues. In DNA, the CDR3 is TGTGCCAGCAGTTTTCATGGGGTACAGGGGGAGAATTCACCCCTCCACTTT. This gives the protein CASSFHGVQGENSPLHF.

The chain employs TRBV25-1 and TRBJ1-1; 10 positions match TRBD1. In germline, CDR1 is MGHDK, CDR2 SYGVNS. Losses at the gene ends were 8 bases for V and 5 bases for J; bases not matched to a gene: 14. The CDR3 contains 16 residues. CDR3 DNA: TGTGCCAGCCACACCGGGACAGGGGTGAAGGGGACTGAAGCTTTCTTT. Translated: CASHTGTGVKGTEAFF.

V and J are TRBV15 and TRBJ2-7; unclear D gene. Germline V lookup: CDR1 LNHNV, CDR2 YYDKDF (reference sequence). V was shortened by 1 base and J by 2 bases, with 12 bases between the two germline ends. This CDR3 comprises 15 residues. The CDR3 DNA sequence: TGTGCCACCAGCAGAGGTGGCTCCGAGGCCTACGAGCAGTACTTC. It yields the protein CATSRGGSEAYEQYF.

The CDR3 reads CASSQSGVQQPQHF. The CDR3 DNA is TGTGCCAGCAGCCAATCAGGAGTCCAACAGCCCCAGCATTTT. The chain links TRBV16 to TRBJ1-5; the D is unclear. This CDR3 is built from 14 residues. Trimming left V 0 bases short and J 7 bases short, with 10 bases between. In germline, CDR1 is KGHSY, CDR2 FQNENV. Full variable domain (missing parts from reference TRBV16 and TRBJ1-5): GEEVAQTPKHLVRGEGQKAKLYCAPIKGHSYVFWYQQVLKNEFKFLISFQNENVFDETGMPKERFSAKCLPNSPCSLEIQATKLEDSAVYFCASSQSGVQQPQHFGDGTRLSIL.